The entry that follows covers one T cell receptor beta chain sequence. Its antigen is not yet known. No much larger clonotype is one base removed from it; base qualities were not supplied. The library was obtained by 5' RACE. The sequencer listed for this sample is Illumina HiSeq 2000. A universal primer binding site was added through template switching, and the final cDNA carried a unique molecular identifier so that TCR cDNA molecules could be counted accurately. Specific primers in the conserved constant-segment region were used to synthesize first-strand cDNA for TCR alpha and beta chains. Each cDNA library was double barcoded, with a SMART-Mk sample barcode plus Illumina barcodes, to control for contamination. TruSeq adapter sequences, together with Illumina sample barcodes, were added in two successive PCR steps. The TCR alpha and beta cDNA libraries were sequenced on the Illumina HiSeq platform using custom primers. The paper's processing steps were these. Raw reads were processed with MiGEC to extract unique molecular identifiers, and MiXCR was used to determine CDR3 positions. For each individual, recombination models were inferred using an EM algorithm with the repgenHMM and IGoR tools. Shared clonotype analysis was performed with the tcR package in R, normalizing sharing by the product of cloneset sizes. Out-of-frame nonproductive sequences were analyzed to study raw recombination free of thymic and clonal selection effects. TCRdb itself trimmed the public reads at Q25 with fastp, ran MiXCR and retained productive beta chains. Every distinct CDR3 protein forms one entry, paired with its most common genes and DNA. What appears here as the V and J calls and clone size reflects TCRdb's work, not the paper's. The sample table shows 200,000 to 250,000 distinct CDR3 sequences, and about 12% are seen once. Jointly, the top ten make up 4% to 5% of the sample.

The data originate from a study of identical twins (dated by TCRdb to the mid-2010s). Notes on the research overall: The study deep-sequenced TCR alpha and beta repertoires from monozygotic twins, unrelated adults of various ages and cord blood to test whether fetal clonotypes persist. To rule out contamination, the twin experiments were replicated at different times with different library preparation protocols. What the study reported, not specific to this receptor: In monozygotic twins, recombination models systematically underestimated out-of-frame TCR alpha sharing, but the models matched the sharing seen between unrelated individuals. Zero-insertion analyses could be partly confounded by invariant T cells such as MAIT and iNKT, although diverse VJ usage argued against such confounding for most clonotypes. In beta out-of-frame sequences, excess twin sharing was weaker, because having fewer shared sequences lowered the signal-to-noise ratio. Because the same donors could not be followed over many years, the conclusions relied on cross-sectional statistical analysis. Fewer insertions were carried by abundant cord blood beta clonotypes; a weaker similar trend was observed in young adult naive repertoires, while no such trend was observed in memory repertoires. Compared with coincidental sharing between unrelated individuals, out-of-frame TCR alpha sequences shared between twins showed an excess of sequences with low generation probability.

In the germline V gene, CDR1 corresponds to SGHVS and CDR2 to FQNEAQ. Spanning cysteine to phenylalanine, the CDR3 consists of 15 amino acids. Only the CDR3 DNA stays, 45 bases, in frame from base 1. The junction carries 10 bases between V and J, which are trimmed by 1 base and 4 bases respectively. Every donor was a healthy Caucasian. Three pairs of female monozygotic twins, all aged 18 to 29 years, were included in the twin cohort. Using Miltenyi CD45RO+ enrichment and human naive T-cell isolation kits, memory (CD45RO+) and naive T cells were isolated from PBMC. This sample also belongs to another study, concerning yellow fever vaccine responses in identical twins. That second publication adds: According to the authors, in identical twins the way T cells responded to vaccination appeared partly convergent and partly personalized. In the study, vaccine-responding T cell clones were precisely tracked in identical twins.

The chain joins TRBV7-8 to TRBJ1-4; D gene: possibly TRBD1, on 6 matching bases. Sample: memory (CD45RO+) T cells sorted from blood. This specimen's cell subset or site label, interpreted: CD45RO+ enriched T cells. The clonotype was recovered from a young woman in good health. The nucleotide sequence is given as TGTGCCAGCAGCTTAGACAGGGCTATTAATGAAAAACTGTTTTTT. Translated, this is CASSLDRAINEKLFF.